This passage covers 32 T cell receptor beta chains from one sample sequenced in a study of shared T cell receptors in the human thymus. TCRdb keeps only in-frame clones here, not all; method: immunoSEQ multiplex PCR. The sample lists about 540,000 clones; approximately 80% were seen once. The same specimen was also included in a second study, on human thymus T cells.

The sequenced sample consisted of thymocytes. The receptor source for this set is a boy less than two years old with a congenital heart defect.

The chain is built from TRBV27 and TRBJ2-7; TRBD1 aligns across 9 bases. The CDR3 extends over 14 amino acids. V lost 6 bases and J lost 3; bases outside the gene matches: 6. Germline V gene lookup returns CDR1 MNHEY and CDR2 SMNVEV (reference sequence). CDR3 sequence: CASRPGQGLYEQYF. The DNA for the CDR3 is TGTGCCAGCAGGCCGGGACAGGGTCTCTACGAGCAGTACTTC.

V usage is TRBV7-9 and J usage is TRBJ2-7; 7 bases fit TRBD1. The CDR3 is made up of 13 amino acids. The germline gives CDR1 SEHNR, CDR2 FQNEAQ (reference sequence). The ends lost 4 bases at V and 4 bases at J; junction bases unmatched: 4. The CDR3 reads CASSSRDRYEQYF. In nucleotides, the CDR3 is TGTGCCAGCAGCTCCCGGGACAGATACGAGCAGTACTTC.

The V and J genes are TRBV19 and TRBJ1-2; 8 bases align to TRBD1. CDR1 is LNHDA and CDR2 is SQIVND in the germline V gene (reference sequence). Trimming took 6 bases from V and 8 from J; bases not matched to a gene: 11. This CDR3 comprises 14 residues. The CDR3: CASSTGGLSSGYTF. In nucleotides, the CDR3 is TGTGCCAGTAGCACAGGGGGACTATCCTCCGGCTACACCTTC.

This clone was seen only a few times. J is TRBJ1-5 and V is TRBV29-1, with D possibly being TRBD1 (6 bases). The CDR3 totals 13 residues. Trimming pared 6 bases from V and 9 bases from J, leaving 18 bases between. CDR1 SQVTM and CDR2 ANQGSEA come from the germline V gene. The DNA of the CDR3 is TGCAGCGTGACGGACAGATGGGACGGGCCCCAGCATTTT. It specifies CSVTDRWDGPQHF.

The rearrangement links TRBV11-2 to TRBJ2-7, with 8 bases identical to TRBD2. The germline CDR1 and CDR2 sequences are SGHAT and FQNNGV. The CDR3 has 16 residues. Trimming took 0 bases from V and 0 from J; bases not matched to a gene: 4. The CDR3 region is CASSLEGSGDSYEQYF. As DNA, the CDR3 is TGTGCCAGCAGCTTAGAGGGTAGCGGGGACTCCTACGAGCAGTACTTC. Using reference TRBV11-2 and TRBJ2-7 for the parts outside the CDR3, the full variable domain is EAGVAQSPRYKIIEKRQSVAFWCNPISGHATLYWYQQILGQGPKLLIQFQNNGVVDDSQLPKDRFSAERLKGVDSTLKIQPAKLEDSAVYLCASSLEGSGDSYEQYFGPGTRLTVT.

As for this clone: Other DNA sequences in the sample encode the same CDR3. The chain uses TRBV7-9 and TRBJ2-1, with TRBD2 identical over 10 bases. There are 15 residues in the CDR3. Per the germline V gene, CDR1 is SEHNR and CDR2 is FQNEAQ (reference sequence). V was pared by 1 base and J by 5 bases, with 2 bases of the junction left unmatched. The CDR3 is CASSLGLAGDNEQFF. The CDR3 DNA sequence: TGTGCCAGCAGCTTAGGGCTAGCGGGAGACAATGAGCAGTTCTTC.

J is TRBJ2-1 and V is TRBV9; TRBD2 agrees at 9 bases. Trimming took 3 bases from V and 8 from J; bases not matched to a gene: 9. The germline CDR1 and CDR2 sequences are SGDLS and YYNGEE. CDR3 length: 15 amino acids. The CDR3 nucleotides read TGTGCCAGCAGCGAGACTAGCGGAAGGGGGGATGAGCAGTTCTTC. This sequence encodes CASSETSGRGDEQFF. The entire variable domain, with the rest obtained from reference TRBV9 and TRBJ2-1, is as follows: DSGVTQTPKHLITATGQRVTLRCSPRSGDLSVYWYQQSLDQGLQFLIQYYNGEERAKGNILERFSAQQFPDLHSELNLSSLELGDSALYFCASSETSGRGDEQFFGPGTRLTVL.

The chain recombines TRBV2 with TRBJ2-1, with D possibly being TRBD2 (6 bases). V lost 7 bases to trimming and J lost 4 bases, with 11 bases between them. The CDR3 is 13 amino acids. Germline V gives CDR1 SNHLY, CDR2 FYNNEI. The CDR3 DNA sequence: TGTGCCAGCAACGTTGGGACTTACAATGAGCAGTTCTTC. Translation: CASNVGTYNEQFF. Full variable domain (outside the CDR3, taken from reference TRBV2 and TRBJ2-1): EPEVTQTPSHQVTQMGQEVILRCVPISNHLYFYWYRQILGQKVEFLVSFYNNEISEKSEIFDDQFSVERPDGSNFTLKIRSTKLEDSAMYFCASNVGTYNEQFFGPGTRLTVL.

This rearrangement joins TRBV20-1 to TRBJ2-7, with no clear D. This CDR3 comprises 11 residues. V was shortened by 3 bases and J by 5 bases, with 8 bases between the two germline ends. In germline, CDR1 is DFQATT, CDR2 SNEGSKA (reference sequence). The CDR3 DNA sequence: TGCAGTGCTAGGAACAGACACGAGCAGTACTTC. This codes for CSARNRHEQYF.

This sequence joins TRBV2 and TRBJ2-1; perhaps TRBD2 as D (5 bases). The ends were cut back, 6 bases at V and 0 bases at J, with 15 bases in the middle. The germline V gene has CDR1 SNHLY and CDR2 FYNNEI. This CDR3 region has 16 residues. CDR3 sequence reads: CASSDGLPSSYNEQFF. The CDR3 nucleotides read TGTGCCAGCAGCGACGGACTCCCGAGCTCCTACAATGAGCAGTTCTTC. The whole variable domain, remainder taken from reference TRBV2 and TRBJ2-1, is EPEVTQTPSHQVTQMGQEVILRCVPISNHLYFYWYRQILGQKVEFLVSFYNNEISEKSEIFDDQFSVERPDGSNFTLKIRSTKLEDSAMYFCASSDGLPSSYNEQFFGPGTRLTVL.

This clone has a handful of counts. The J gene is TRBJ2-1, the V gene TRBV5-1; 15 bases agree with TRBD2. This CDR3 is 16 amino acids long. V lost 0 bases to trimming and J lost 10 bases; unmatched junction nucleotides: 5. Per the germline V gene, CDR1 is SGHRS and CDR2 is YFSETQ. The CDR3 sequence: CASSLGGLAGGSEQFF. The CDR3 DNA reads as TGCGCCAGCAGCTTGGGGGGACTAGCGGGAGGAAGCGAGCAGTTCTTC. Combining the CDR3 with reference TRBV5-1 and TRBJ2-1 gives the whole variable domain KAGVTQTPRYLIKTRGQQVTLSCSPISGHRSVSWYQQTPGQGLQFLFEYFSETQRNKGNFPGRFSGRQFSNSRSEMNVSTLELGDSALYLCASSLGGLAGGSEQFFGPGTRLTVL.

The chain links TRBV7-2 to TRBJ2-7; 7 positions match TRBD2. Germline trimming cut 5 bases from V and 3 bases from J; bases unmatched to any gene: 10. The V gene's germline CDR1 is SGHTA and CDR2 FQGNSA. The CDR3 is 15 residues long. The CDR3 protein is CASSPWGLSIYEQYF. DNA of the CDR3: TGTGCCAGCAGCCCGTGGGGACTATCTATCTACGAGCAGTACTTC. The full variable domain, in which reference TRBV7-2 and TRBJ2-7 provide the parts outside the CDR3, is GAGVSQSPSNKVTEKGKDVELRCDPISGHTALYWYRQSLGQGLEFLIYFQGNSAPDKSGLPSDRFSAERTGGSVSTLTIQRTQQEDSAVYLCASSPWGLSIYEQYFGPGTRLTVT.

CDR3 bases: TGCGCCAGCTCGGACCCGGACAGCCCCTACGAGCAGTACTTC. Protein sequence: CASSDPDSPYEQYF. This chain uses TRBV5-1 with TRBJ2-7; possibly TRBD1 for D (6 bases). From germline, CDR1 is SGHRS and CDR2 YFSETQ. Trimming took off 7 bases at V and 2 bases at J, with 16 bases between the two ends. The CDR3 runs to 14 residues.

This chain's CDR3 is CASSLGGQPYEQYF. CDR3 DNA: TGTGCCAGCAGCTTAGGGGGACAGCCCTACGAGCAGTACTTC. The chain joins TRBV7-2 to TRBJ2-7; 7 bases fit TRBD1. V trimming: 1 base; J trimming: 2 bases; junction bases outside the gene matches: 2. The germline CDR1 and CDR2 sequences are SGHTA and FQGNSA. The CDR3 has 14 amino acids.

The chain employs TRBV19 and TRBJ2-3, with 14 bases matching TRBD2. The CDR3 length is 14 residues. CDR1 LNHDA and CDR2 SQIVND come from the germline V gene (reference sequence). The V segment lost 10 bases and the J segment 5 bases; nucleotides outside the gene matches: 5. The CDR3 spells CATRLAGGGDTQYF. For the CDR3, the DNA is TGTGCCACCCGACTAGCGGGAGGGGGAGATACGCAGTATTTT. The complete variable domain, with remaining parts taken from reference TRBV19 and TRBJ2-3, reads DGGITQSPKYLFRKEGQNVTLSCEQNLNHDAMYWYRQDPGQGLRLIYYSQIVNDFQKGDIAEGYSVSREKKESFPLTVTSAQKNPTAFYLCATRLAGGGDTQYFGPGTRLTVL.

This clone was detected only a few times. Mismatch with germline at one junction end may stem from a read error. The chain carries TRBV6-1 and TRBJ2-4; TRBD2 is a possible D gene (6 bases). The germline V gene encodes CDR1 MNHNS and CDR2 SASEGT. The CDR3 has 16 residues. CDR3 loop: CASREGTGVAKNIQYF. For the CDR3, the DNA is TGTGCCAGCAGAGAAGGGACGGGAGTAGCCAAAAACATTCAGTACTTC.

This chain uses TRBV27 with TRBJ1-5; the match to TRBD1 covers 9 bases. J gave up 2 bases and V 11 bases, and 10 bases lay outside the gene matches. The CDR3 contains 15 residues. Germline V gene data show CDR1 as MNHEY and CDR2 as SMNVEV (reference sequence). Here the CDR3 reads CAPRSRDRGNQPQHF. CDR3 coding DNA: TGTGCCCCCCGTTCCCGGGACAGGGGCAATCAGCCCCAGCATTTT.

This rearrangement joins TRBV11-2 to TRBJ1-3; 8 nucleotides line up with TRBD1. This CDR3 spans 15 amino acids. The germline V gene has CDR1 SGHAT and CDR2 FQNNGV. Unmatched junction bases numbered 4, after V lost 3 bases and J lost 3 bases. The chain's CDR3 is CASSFQGAYGNTIYF. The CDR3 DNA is TGTGCCAGCAGCTTCCAGGGGGCCTATGGAAACACCATATATTTT.

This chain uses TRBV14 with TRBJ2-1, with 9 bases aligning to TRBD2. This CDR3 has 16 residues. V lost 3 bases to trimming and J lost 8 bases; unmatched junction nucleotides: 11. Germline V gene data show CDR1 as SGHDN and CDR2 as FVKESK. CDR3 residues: CASSQDLAGALDEQFF. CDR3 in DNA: TGTGCCAGCAGCCAGGATTTAGCGGGAGCCCTGGATGAGCAGTTCTTC.

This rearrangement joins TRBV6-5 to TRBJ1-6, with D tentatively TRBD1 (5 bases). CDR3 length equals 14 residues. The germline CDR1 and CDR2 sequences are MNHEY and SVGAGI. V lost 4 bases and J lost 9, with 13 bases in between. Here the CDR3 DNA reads TGTGCCAGCAGTTTAGTCAGGGTCTTTTCACCCCTCCACTTT. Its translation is CASSLVRVFSPLHF.

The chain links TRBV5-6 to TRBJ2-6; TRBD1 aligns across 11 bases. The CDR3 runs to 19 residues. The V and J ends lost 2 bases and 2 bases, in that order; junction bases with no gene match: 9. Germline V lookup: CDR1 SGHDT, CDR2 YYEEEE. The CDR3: CASSFPGQGEIAGANVLTF. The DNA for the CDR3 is TGTGCCAGCAGCTTCCCGGGACAGGGGGAAATTGCTGGGGCCAACGTCCTGACTTTC. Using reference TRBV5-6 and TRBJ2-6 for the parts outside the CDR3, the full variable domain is DAGVTQSPTHLIKTRGQQVTLRCSPKSGHDTVSWYQQALGQGPQFIFQYYEEEERQRGNFPDRFSGHQFPNYSSELNVNALLLGDSALYLCASSFPGQGEIAGANVLTFGAGSRLTVL.

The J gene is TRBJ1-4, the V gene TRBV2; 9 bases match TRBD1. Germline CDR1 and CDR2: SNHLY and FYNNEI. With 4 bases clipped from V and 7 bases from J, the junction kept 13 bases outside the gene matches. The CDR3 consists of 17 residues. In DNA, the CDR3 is TGTGCCAGCAGTGCCATTCTACGGGGGACAGGGTTTGAAAAACTGTTTTTT. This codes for CASSAILRGTGFEKLFF.

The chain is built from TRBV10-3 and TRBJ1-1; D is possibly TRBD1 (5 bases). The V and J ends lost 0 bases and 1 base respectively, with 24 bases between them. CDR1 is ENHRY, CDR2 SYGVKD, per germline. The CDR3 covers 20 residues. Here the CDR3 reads CAISESIEEAPGGRNTEAFF. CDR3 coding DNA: TGTGCCATCAGTGAGTCTATAGAAGAGGCTCCGGGGGGTCGGAACACTGAAGCTTTCTTT.

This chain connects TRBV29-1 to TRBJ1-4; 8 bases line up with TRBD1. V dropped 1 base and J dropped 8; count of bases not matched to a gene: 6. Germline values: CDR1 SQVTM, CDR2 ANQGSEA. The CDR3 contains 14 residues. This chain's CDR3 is CSVEVDRVGEKLFF. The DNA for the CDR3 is TGCAGCGTTGAAGTGGACAGGGTGGGGGAAAAACTGTTTTTT. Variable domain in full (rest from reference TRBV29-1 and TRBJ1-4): SAVISQKPSRDICQRGTSLTIQCQVDSQVTMMFWYRQQPGQSLTLIATANQGSEATYESGFVIDKFPISRPNLTFSTLTVSNMSPEDSSIYLCSVEVDRVGEKLFFGSGTQLSVL.

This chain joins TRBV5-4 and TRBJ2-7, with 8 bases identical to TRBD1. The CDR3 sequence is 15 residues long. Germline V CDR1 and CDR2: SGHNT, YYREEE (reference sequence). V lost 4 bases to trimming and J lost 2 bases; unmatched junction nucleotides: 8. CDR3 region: CASSHDRGSPYEQYF. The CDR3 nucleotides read TGTGCCAGCAGCCATGACAGGGGATCCCCCTACGAGCAGTACTTC.

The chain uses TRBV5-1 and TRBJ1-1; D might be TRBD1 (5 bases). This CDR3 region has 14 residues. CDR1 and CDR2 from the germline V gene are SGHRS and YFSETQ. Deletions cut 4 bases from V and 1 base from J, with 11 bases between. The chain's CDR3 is CASSRPGENTEAFF. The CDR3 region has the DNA TGCGCCAGCAGCCGGCCGGGGGAGAACACTGAAGCTTTCTTT.

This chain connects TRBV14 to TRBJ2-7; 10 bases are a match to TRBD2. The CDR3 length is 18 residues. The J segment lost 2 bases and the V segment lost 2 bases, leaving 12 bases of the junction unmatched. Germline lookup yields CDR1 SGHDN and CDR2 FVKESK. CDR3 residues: CASSQSPSATSGAYEQYF. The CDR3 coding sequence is TGTGCCAGCAGCCAATCCCCTAGTGCTACTAGCGGGGCCTACGAGCAGTACTTC.

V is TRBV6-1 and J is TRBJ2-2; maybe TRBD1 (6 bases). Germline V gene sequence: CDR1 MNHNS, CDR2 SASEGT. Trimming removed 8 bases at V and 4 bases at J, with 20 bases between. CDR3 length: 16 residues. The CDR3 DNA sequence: TGTGCCAGCGGTGGATTGGGGGCCCCTAGCACCGGGGAGCTGTTTTTT. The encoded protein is CASGGLGAPSTGELFF.

As DNA, the CDR3 is TGTGCCAGCAGCTTAGTAGCGGGGTCACACAATGAGCAGTTCTTC. It is translated as CASSLVAGSHNEQFF. The chain recombines TRBV7-9 with TRBJ2-1; 8 bases agree with TRBD2. Unmatched junction bases numbered 4, after V lost 1 base and J lost 5 bases. The germline gives CDR1 SEHNR, CDR2 FQNEAQ (reference sequence). The CDR3 is 15 amino acids.

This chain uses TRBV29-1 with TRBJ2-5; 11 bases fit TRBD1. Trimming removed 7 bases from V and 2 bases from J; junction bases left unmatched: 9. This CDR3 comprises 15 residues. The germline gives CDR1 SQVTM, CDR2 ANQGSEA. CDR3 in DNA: TGCAGCGCACTGACCTGGGACAGGGGGCAAGAGACCCAGTACTTC. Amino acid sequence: CSALTWDRGQETQYF.

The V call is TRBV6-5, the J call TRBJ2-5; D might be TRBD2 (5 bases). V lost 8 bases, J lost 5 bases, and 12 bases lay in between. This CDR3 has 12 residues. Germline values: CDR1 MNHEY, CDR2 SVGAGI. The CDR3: CASRGASETQYF. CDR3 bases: TGTGCCAGCCGGGGAGCCTCGGAGACCCAGTACTTC.

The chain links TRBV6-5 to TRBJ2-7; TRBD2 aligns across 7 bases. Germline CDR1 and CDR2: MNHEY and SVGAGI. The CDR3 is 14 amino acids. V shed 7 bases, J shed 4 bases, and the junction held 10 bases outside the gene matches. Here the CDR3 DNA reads TGTGCCAGCACCATCGGACTAGGGGAATACGAGCAGTACTTC. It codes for CASTIGLGEYEQYF.